The clone carrying this T cell receptor (beta chain) was detected ten times or more. This sample is drawn from a study of T cells in Graves' hyperthyroidism and ophthalmopathy. The length of the CDR3 is 13 residues. Germline V lookup: CDR1 ENHRY, CDR2 SYGVKD. Trimming cost V 4 bases and J 9 bases, with 10 bases left between them. RNA transcripts served as the template for amplifying TCR beta CDR3 regions. HTBI primers were employed in a first-round RT-PCR of the TCR CDR3. MiXCR was run by TCRdb on the multiplex PCR reads, yielding one entry per CDR3 protein. The table lists roughly 840,000 distinct CDR3 sequences, 38% of them singletons. Patients counted as stable if ophthalmopathy did not develop within 18 months. It was uncontrolled infection, other autoimmune disease, pregnancy or lactation that excluded patients. Diagnoses rested on clinical symptoms, serum thyroxine and TRAb, thyroid ultrasound and orbital computed tomography.

Sequences were obtained from blood. The J gene is TRBJ1-6, the V gene TRBV10-3; D is possibly TRBD1 (5 bases). The sequence derives from a man aged 18 to 29 with Graves' hyperthyroidism. In DNA, the CDR3 is TGTGCCATCAGTGGAGGGGCTGGTTCACCCCTCCACTTT. Protein sequence: CAISGGAGSPLHF.